One and the same sample provided the 21 T cell receptor beta chains below, sequenced in a study of cytomegalovirus exposure and HLA in healthy donors. Primers: 60 Vbeta forward and 13 Jbeta reverse. The protocol was immunoSEQ multiplex PCR, while the TCRdb copy is restricted to in-frame clones and leaves out a portion. This repertoire shows over 110,000 clones, about four fifths found once; its top ten account for 3.1%. The sequenced sample was PBMCs. Receptors originate from a female donor in good health and CMV-seronegative.

This clone was seen more than once but under ten times. This chain connects TRBV5-1 to TRBJ2-2; D is ambiguous. This CDR3 spans 13 amino acids. The germline gives CDR1 SGHRS, CDR2 YFSETQ. The ends were cut back, 2 bases at V and 3 bases at J, with 5 bases in the middle. The CDR3 nucleotides read TGCGCCAGCAGCTTCCCCGACACCGGGGAGCTGTTTTTT. Its protein is CASSFPDTGELFF.

CDR3 in DNA: TGTGCCTGGAGCCCATACGGGGGGAGGGCTTTCTTT. Protein: CAWSPYGGRAFF. The chain recombines TRBV30 with TRBJ1-1; tentatively, D is TRBD1 (5 bases). The CDR3 extends over 12 amino acids. Germline V gene sequence: CDR1 GTSNPN, CDR2 SVGIG (reference sequence). Trimming cost V 3 bases and J 11 bases, with 16 bases left between them.

This rearrangement joins TRBV4-3 to TRBJ2-2; 9 bases line up with TRBD1. The V and J ends lost 0 bases and 5 bases, in that order; junction bases with no gene match: 7. Germline V gives CDR1 LGHNA, CDR2 YSLEER. CDR3 length: 17 amino acids. The CDR3 is CASSQDRTGEWTGELFF. The CDR3 region has the DNA TGCGCCAGCAGCCAAGATAGGACAGGGGAGTGGACCGGGGAGCTGTTTTTT.

The genes are TRBV7-6 and TRBJ2-5; D possibly corresponds to TRBD1 (6 bases). Germline CDR1 is SGHVS and CDR2 is FNYEAQ. This CDR3 is built from 14 residues. V lost 5 bases, J lost 1 base, and 11 bases lay in between. CDR3 nucleotides: TGTGCCAGCAGCCATGGACAGCTCCAAGAGACCCAGTACTTC. This sequence encodes CASSHGQLQETQYF.

The V gene is TRBV7-2, the J gene TRBJ2-1; TRBD2 matches 16 bases. J was trimmed by 9 bases and V by 5 bases; bases with no gene match: 10. The germline CDR1 and CDR2 sequences are SGHTA and FQGNSA. The CDR3 sequence is 17 residues long. The CDR3 loop reads CASSTFGTSGRAGEQFF. DNA for the CDR3: TGTGCCAGCAGCACCTTTGGGACTAGCGGGAGGGCCGGTGAGCAGTTCTTC. The variable domain in full, with the rest retrieved from reference TRBV7-2 and TRBJ2-1, is GAGVSQSPSNKVTEKGKDVELRCDPISGHTALYWYRQSLGQGLEFLIYFQGNSAPDKSGLPSDRFSAERTGGSVSTLTIQRTQQEDSAVYLCASSTFGTSGRAGEQFFGPGTRLTVL.

The chain is built from TRBV7-2 and TRBJ1-1; D not certain. Trimming removed 5 bases at V and 3 bases at J, with 13 bases between. The germline gives CDR1 SGHTA, CDR2 FQGNSA. This CDR3 spans 14 amino acids. The chain's CDR3 is CASSLSTDYTEAFF. The DNA of the CDR3 is TGTGCCAGCAGCCTATCGACTGATTACACTGAAGCTTTCTTT.

The chain's CDR3 is CASSLGPGPAGYEQYF. As DNA, the CDR3 is TGCGCCAGCAGCTTGGGACCGGGCCCGGCGGGCTACGAGCAGTACTTC. The chain couples TRBV5-1 to TRBJ2-7, with D perhaps matching TRBD2 (5 bases). Germline V gene data show CDR1 as SGHRS and CDR2 as YFSETQ. Trimming took 0 bases from V and 3 from J, leaving 16 bases between them. This CDR3 contains 16 residues.

This chain uses TRBV2 with TRBJ1-2; a possible D gene is TRBD1 (5 bases). Between the trimmed V and J ends, which lost 1 base and 8 bases, there was a span of 14 bases. Germline-derived CDR1 and CDR2 are SNHLY and FYNNEI. This CDR3 region has 14 residues. CDR3: CASSEEGRGSGYTF. CDR3 sequence (DNA): TGTGCCAGCAGTGAAGAGGGAAGGGGAAGCGGCTACACCTTC.

The V gene is TRBV9, the J gene TRBJ2-3; weak D call: TRBD1 (6 bases). CDR3 length: 18 residues. Trimming stripped 3 bases from V and 0 bases from J, with 20 bases between. Germline V gene data show CDR1 as SGDLS and CDR2 as YYNGEE. For the CDR3, the DNA is TGTGCCAGCAGCGCGTCCCAACAACAGGGAGCTAGCACAGATACGCAGTATTTT. This translates into CASSASQQQGASTDTQYF.

V and J are TRBV15 and TRBJ1-5, with 8 bases matching TRBD1. The CDR3 is made up of 16 amino acids. CDR1 and CDR2 (germline): LNHNV, YYDKDF (reference sequence). Germline trimming cut 0 bases from V and 4 bases from J; bases unmatched to any gene: 5. The CDR3 nucleotides are TGTGCCACCAGCAGAGATAGGGGACAGGAGAATCAGCCCCAGCATTTT. This translates into CATSRDRGQENQPQHF. Using reference TRBV15 and TRBJ1-5 for the parts outside the CDR3, the full variable domain is DAMVIQNPRYQVTQFGKPVTLSCSQTLNHNVMYWYQQKSSQAPKLLFHYYDKDFNNEADTPDNFQSRRPNTSFCFLDIRSPGLGDTAMYLCATSRDRGQENQPQHFGDGTRLSIL.

The chain has TRBV4-1 and TRBJ1-2, with no clear D. Trimming left V 0 bases short and J 5 bases short, with 19 bases between. There are 17 residues in the CDR3. CDR1 is MGHRA, CDR2 YSYEKL, per germline. The CDR3 region is CASSQDLPTGWVYGYTF. CDR3 sequence (DNA): TGCGCCAGCAGCCAAGATTTGCCCACGGGTTGGGTTTATGGCTACACCTTC.

In this sample, this clone turned up a few times. CDR3 coding DNA: TGTGCCAGCAGCCTGAGCTCCTACGAGCAGTACTTC. Protein: CASSLSSYEQYF. V and J are TRBV27 and TRBJ2-7; D remains ambiguous. Germline values: CDR1 MNHEY, CDR2 SMNVEV (reference sequence). Trimming shortened V by 6 bases and J by 0 bases, and 6 bases separated the two germline ends. CDR3 size: 12 residues.

The J gene is TRBJ2-5, the V gene TRBV2, with TRBD1 as a possible D gene (6 bases). Deletions cut 8 bases from V and 5 bases from J, with 18 bases between. Germline CDR1 reads SNHLY; CDR2 reads FYNNEI. The CDR3 is made up of 14 amino acids. The CDR3 nucleotides are TGTGCCAGCGGGGAGCCGGGACAAGAGGAGACCCAGTACTTC. Translating it yields CASGEPGQEETQYF.

The chain links TRBV19 to TRBJ2-7, with 12 bases that match TRBD2. V shed 10 bases, J shed 6 bases, and the junction held 10 bases outside the gene matches. The CDR3 spans 14 residues. Per germline, CDR1 LNHDA and CDR2 SQIVND (reference sequence). This CDR3 reads CATSRTSGASEQYF. The CDR3 nucleotides read TGTGCCACTAGCCGGACTAGCGGGGCTTCCGAGCAGTACTTC.

The chain recombines TRBV2 with TRBJ2-2; D is possibly TRBD1 (5 bases). V lost 1 base and J 0 bases, leaving 9 bases between the germline ends. This CDR3 is 16 amino acids long. Per germline, CDR1 SNHLY and CDR2 FYNNEI. CDR3 DNA sequence: TGTGCCAGCAGTGAAGAGGGGTTTGCGAACACCGGGGAGCTGTTTTTT. It translates to CASSEEGFANTGELFF.

This chain links TRBV28 with TRBJ2-5; 9 positions agree with TRBD1. V trimming: 5 bases; J trimming: 7 bases; junction bases outside the gene matches: 8. This CDR3 spans 14 amino acids. Looked up from germline, CDR1 is MDHEN and CDR2 is SYDVKM. For the CDR3, the DNA is TGTGCCAGCAGTCTAGGGACAGGGAGTGCGACCCAGTACTTC. Its translation is CASSLGTGSATQYF. The entire variable domain, with the rest obtained from reference TRBV28 and TRBJ2-5, is as follows: DVKVTQSSRYLVKRTGEKVFLECVQDMDHENMFWYRQDPGLGLRLIYFSYDVKMKEKGDIPEGYSVSREKKERFSLILESASTNQTSMYLCASSLGTGSATQYFGPGTRLLVL.

This chain connects TRBV6-1 to TRBJ1-1; possibly TRBD1 for D (5 bases). Trimming left V 0 bases short and J 10 bases short, with 21 bases between. The CDR3 totals 16 residues. The V gene's germline CDR1 is MNHNS and CDR2 SASEGT. CDR3 DNA sequence: TGTGCCAGCAGTGAAGCGCTAGGAGGGGCCATAGCGGGAGCTTTCTTT. Encoded protein: CASSEALGGAIAGAFF.

The V and J genes are TRBV19 and TRBJ1-1; TRBD1 is a possible D gene (5 bases). The CDR3 runs 15 residues. The germline V gene encodes CDR1 LNHDA and CDR2 SQIVND (reference sequence). Trimming cost V 0 bases and J 0 bases, with 8 bases left between them. The chain's CDR3 is CASSIDTGMNTEAFF. As DNA, the CDR3 is TGTGCCAGTAGTATAGACACAGGTATGAACACTGAAGCTTTCTTT.

This sequence joins TRBV5-1 and TRBJ2-1; 11 bases map to TRBD2. From germline, CDR1 is SGHRS and CDR2 YFSETQ. With 4 bases clipped from V and 5 bases from J, the junction kept 8 bases outside the gene matches. The CDR3 runs to 16 residues. DNA of the CDR3: TGCGCCAGCAGCAGAGGACTAGCGGGCACCGACAATGAGCAGTTCTTC. This translates into CASSRGLAGTDNEQFF.

This clone has only a few counts. V is TRBV30 and J is TRBJ2-3, with D possibly being TRBD2 (5 bases). Germline loops: CDR1 GTSNPN, CDR2 SVGIG (reference sequence). The CDR3 loop spans 11 amino acids. The germline V and J ends were trimmed by 3 bases and 8 bases, with 9 bases remaining between them. CDR3 sequence reads: CAWSGAVTQYF. In DNA form, the CDR3 reads TGTGCCTGGAGCGGAGCGGTTACGCAGTATTTT. The variable domain in full, completed from reference TRBV30 and TRBJ2-3, reads SQTIHQWPATLVQPVGSPLSLECTVEGTSNPNLYWYRQAAGRGLQLLFYSVGIGQISSEVPQNLSASRPQDRQFILSSKKLLLSDSGFYLCAWSGAVTQYFGPGTRLTVL.

The chain combines TRBV5-6 with TRBJ2-3; the match to TRBD1 covers 9 bases. The CDR3 length is 19 residues. Germline CDR1 is SGHDT and CDR2 is YYEEEE. Germline trimming cut 3 bases from V and 3 bases from J; bases unmatched to any gene: 17. For the CDR3, the DNA is TGTGCCAGCAGCTCTCAAAGCCTTCAAGCGGGACAGGGTACAGATACGCAGTATTTT. It specifies CASSSQSLQAGQGTDTQYF.